This T cell receptor (beta chain) is drawn from a study of T cells after yellow fever vaccination. Study outcomes and limitations: There was a small share of clonotypes that showed up in both the CD4 and CD8 compartments. Post-booster samples contained most primary-vaccination clones (more than 95% CD4, 70% to 90% CD8). Contaminants from the bulk population, in the form of abundant clonotypes, could be found in FACS-sorted repertoires.

Concerning this clonotype: Its antigen is unknown.

They built TCR cDNA with 5'RACE template switching, a step that put in a universal primer site and UMIs. Via MiXCR, TCRdb re-called the 5' RACE reads, giving one row per CDR3 protein. The table records about 170,000 distinct CDR3 sequences, approximately 11% of them present only once. V was shortened by 2 bases and J by 0 bases, with 8 bases between the two germline ends. CDR3 length: 14 residues. Germline CDR1 and CDR2: SGHRS and YFSETQ. The chain joins TRBV5-1 to TRBJ1-1; D unresolved. The sample here was CD8+ T cells sorted from PBMCs, taken 15 days after the yellow fever booster vaccination. The TCR was taken from a man between 18 and 29 years old who received the YFV17D yellow fever vaccine. In nucleotides, the CDR3 is TGCGCCAGCAGCTTATACAGATTGAACACTGAAGCTTTCTTT. It encodes CASSLYRLNTEAFF.